Below are 20 T cell receptor beta chains sequenced from a single sample in a study of glioma-infiltrating T cells. TCR alpha and beta CDR3 regions were amplified from RNA using iRepertoire nested multiplex PCR. From the multiplex PCR reads, TCRdb called clonotypes with MiXCR, one entry per CDR3 protein. The sample has about 210,000 distinct CDR3 sequences, approximately 30% seen once. Sequencing was carried out using glioma tissue, nonneoplastic brain tissue, or PBMCs (not recorded which). Receptors originate from a human donor with low-grade glioma or glioblastoma, undergoing nonglioma brain surgery, or in good health (not recorded which).

This clonotype was observed many times. The chain recombines TRBV20-1 with TRBJ2-2; weak D call: TRBD2 (7 bases). CDR3 length: 13 amino acids. Trimming removed 6 bases from V and 6 bases from J, with 14 bases in between. The germline V gene has CDR1 DFQATT and CDR2 SNEGSKA (reference sequence). The CDR3 loop is CSASGDIPGELFF. As DNA, the CDR3 is TGCAGTGCCAGCGGGGACATCCCCGGGGAGCTGTTTTTT.

This chain links TRBV7-9 with TRBJ2-3; weak D call: TRBD1 (6 bases). The germline CDR1 and CDR2 sequences are SEHNR and FQNEAQ (reference sequence). V lost 4 bases, J lost 8 bases, and 22 bases lay in between. There are 16 residues in the CDR3. CDR3 sequence: CASSSNTGPNTGTQYF. Here the CDR3 DNA reads TGTGCCAGCAGCTCAAACACAGGGCCCAACACGGGTACGCAGTATTTT.

This clonotype was detected ten times or more. This sequence joins TRBV6-1 and TRBJ2-7; no firm D call. This CDR3 contains 15 residues. CDR1 MNHNS and CDR2 SASEGT come from the germline V gene. Trimming removed 6 bases at V and 0 bases at J, with 15 bases between. The CDR3 DNA follows: TGTGCCAGCAGCCCTACACCAGAGAGCTCCTACGAGCAGTACTTC. Protein product: CASSPTPESSYEQYF.

The table lists this clonotype with many counts. The rearrangement links TRBV20-1 to TRBJ1-6; no reliable D call. The V gene lost 6 bases and the J gene lost 0 bases, with 12 bases spanning the gap. CDR3 length: 15 residues. Germline CDR1 is DFQATT and CDR2 is SNEGSKA (reference sequence). The CDR3 spells CSATRRSSYNSPLHF. In DNA, the CDR3 is TGCAGTGCCACTCGGAGGAGCTCCTATAATTCACCCCTCCACTTT.

This clonotype was counted at least ten times. The gene calls are TRBV28 and TRBJ2-7; 8 nucleotides line up with TRBD1. There are 12 residues in the CDR3. Germline V CDR1 and CDR2: MDHEN, SYDVKM. The V gene end was trimmed by 10 bases and the J gene end by 6 bases; junction bases not matched to a gene: 8. The CDR3, as DNA: TGTGCCACCACCACTGACAGGGGCGAGCAGTACTTC. It yields the protein CATTTDRGEQYF.

This clonotype was observed at least ten times. The rearrangement uses TRBV5-4 and TRBJ1-4; D possibly corresponds to TRBD1 (6 bases). Trimming removed 0 bases from V and 8 bases from J, with 11 bases in between. Germline values: CDR1 SGHNT, CDR2 YYREEE (reference sequence). The length of the CDR3 is 14 residues. CDR3 nucleotide sequence: TGTGCCAGCAGCTTGGACAGGGCAAGGGAAAAACTGTTTTTT. Protein: CASSLDRAREKLFF.

This clonotype was picked up many times. The chain combines TRBV28 with TRBJ2-4; 9 bases fit TRBD1. Germline loops: CDR1 MDHEN, CDR2 SYDVKM. CDR3 length: 19 residues. Trimming removed 3 bases from V and 0 bases from J; junction bases left unmatched: 12. The CDR3 here is CASSFPPTGGGLAKNIQYF. CDR3 DNA sequence: TGTGCCAGCAGTTTCCCTCCGACAGGGGGGGGACTAGCCAAAAACATTCAGTACTTC.

As regards this clonotype: A much more abundant neighbour one base away suggests this may be a read error. V is TRBV5-4 and J is TRBJ2-1; no firm D call. V was pared by 4 bases and J by 8 bases, with 7 bases between. Germline V CDR1 and CDR2: SGHNT, YYREEE (reference sequence). The CDR3 sequence is 11 residues long. CDR3 in DNA: TGTGCCAGCAGCGGGCGTTATGAGCAGTTCTTC. Its protein is CASSGRYEQFF.

The genes are TRBV12-5 and TRBJ2-7; D gene uncertain. Trimming cost V 9 bases and J 6 bases, with 18 bases left between them. Germline loops: CDR1 LGHNT, CDR2 FRNRAP. This CDR3 spans 13 amino acids. CDR3 sequence reads: CASQGPSVSEQYF. The CDR3 nucleotides are TGTGCTAGCCAAGGCCCTAGTGTCTCCGAGCAGTACTTC.

The CDR3 DNA reads as TGCGCCAGCAGCTCCGGGACTAGCGGGACGGCTGACGAGCAGTACTTC. This codes for CASSSGTSGTADEQYF. The rearrangement links TRBV5-1 to TRBJ2-7; 13 bases map to TRBD2. In germline, CDR1 is SGHRS, CDR2 YFSETQ. The CDR3 has 16 residues. V shed 3 bases and J 5 bases; nucleotides not matched to a gene: 8.

This clonotype appeared many times. The genes are TRBV3-1 and TRBJ2-3, with D uncertain. Per germline, CDR1 LGHDT and CDR2 YNNKEL (reference sequence). The CDR3 contains 12 residues. With 3 bases removed from V and 6 bases from J, the gap between germline ends came to 7 bases. Written as DNA, the CDR3 is TGTGCCAGCAGCCATCATGCGGATACGCAGTATTTT. Its protein is CASSHHADTQYF.

This chain connects TRBV19 to TRBJ2-1; the match to TRBD1 covers 7 bases. Germline CDR1 LNHDA, CDR2 SQIVND (reference sequence). V was pared by 5 bases and J by 10 bases, with 11 bases of the junction left unmatched. CDR3 size: 14 residues. The CDR3 DNA follows: TGTGCCAGTAGTCCTAGGACAGGTCGGATGGAGCAGTTCTTC. Translation: CASSPRTGRMEQFF.

As for this clonotype: The conserved final phenylalanine or tryptophan is absent from the CDR3, which likely points to a read error. No DNA is shown, since the ends of the CDR3 on it are uncertain; the CDR3 is the one TCRdb lists. The gene calls are TRBV20-1 and TRBJ2-7; TRBD1 is taken as the D call from the table, unchecked against the DNA. Germline CDR1 and CDR2: DFQATT and SNEGSKA (reference sequence). The CDR3 spans 13 residues, counting both ends. The CDR3 is CSARGTGPYEKYL.

This clonotype was found once. An end of the junction differs from the germline gene, which may be a read error. The rearrangement uses TRBV6-5 and TRBJ2-1, with D hard to call. CDR1 is MNHEY, CDR2 SVGAGI, per germline. This CDR3 region has 15 residues. The CDR3 coding sequence is TGTGCCACCACGAAAAGCGTGAGCTCCTATAATGAGCAGTTCTTC. This translates into CATTKSVSSYNEQFF.

The CDR3 region is CASSQEDYRNTGELFF. The CDR3 DNA reads as TGTGCCAGCAGCCAAGAAGACTACAGGAACACCGGGGAGCTGTTTTTT. The chain joins TRBV4-2 to TRBJ2-2, with D perhaps TRBD2 (5 bases). Trimming removed 0 bases at V and 1 base at J, with 9 bases between. This CDR3 has 16 residues. The germline CDR1 and CDR2 sequences are LGHNA and YNFKEQ.

This clonotype was observed many times. The chain carries TRBV7-9 and TRBJ2-2; possibly TRBD1 for D (6 bases). Looked up from germline, CDR1 is SEHNR and CDR2 is FQNEAQ (reference sequence). Trimming took off 5 bases at V and 7 bases at J, with 14 bases between the two ends. The CDR3 runs 14 residues. DNA of the CDR3: TGTGCCAGCAGCCTCACAGGGAATTTCGGGGAGCTGTTTTTT. This sequence encodes CASSLTGNFGELFF.

This clonotype turned up a few times. The chain couples TRBV2 to TRBJ2-7; 7 nucleotides match TRBD1. J gave up 2 bases and V 6 bases, and 10 bases lay outside the gene matches. CDR1 and CDR2 from the germline V gene are SNHLY and FYNNEI. The length of the CDR3 is 15 residues. This chain's CDR3 is CASSLTGSFPYEQYF. The CDR3 DNA is TGTGCCAGCAGCTTGACAGGGAGCTTCCCCTACGAGCAGTACTTC.

A remark on this clonotype: At one end the junction does not follow the germline gene, possibly because of a read error. The CDR3 sequence is CASSQGHSGNYNEQLF. In DNA, the CDR3 is TGCGCCAGCAGCCAAGGCCACTCGGGTAACTACAATGAGCAGTTGTTC. V gene TRBV4-1 combines with J gene TRBJ2-1; D ambiguous. The CDR3 spans 16 residues. CDR1 and CDR2 (germline): MGHRA, YSYEKL.

Details on this clonotype: A much more abundant neighbour one base away suggests this may be a read error. The V and J genes are TRBV3-1 and TRBJ2-7; D possibly uses TRBD1 or TRBD2 (6 bases each). V lost 6 bases and J lost 11, with 23 bases in between. CDR1 LGHDT and CDR2 YNNKEL come from the germline V gene (reference sequence). There are 14 residues in the CDR3. CDR3 loop: CASRQRAGDSQEYF. For the CDR3, the DNA is TGTGCCAGCAGACAACGGGCAGGGGACTCTCAGGAGTACTTC.

This clonotype was counted many times. The chain joins TRBV7-2 to TRBJ2-3; 8 nucleotides align to TRBD1. The CDR3 is made up of 19 amino acids. Germline V gives CDR1 SGHTA, CDR2 FQGNSA. Trimming removed 3 bases from V and 0 bases from J; junction bases left unmatched: 14. The CDR3 sequence: CASSFPTTGEGSSTDTQYF. As DNA, the CDR3 is TGTGCCAGCAGCTTCCCCACGACAGGGGAAGGGTCTAGCACAGATACGCAGTATTTT.